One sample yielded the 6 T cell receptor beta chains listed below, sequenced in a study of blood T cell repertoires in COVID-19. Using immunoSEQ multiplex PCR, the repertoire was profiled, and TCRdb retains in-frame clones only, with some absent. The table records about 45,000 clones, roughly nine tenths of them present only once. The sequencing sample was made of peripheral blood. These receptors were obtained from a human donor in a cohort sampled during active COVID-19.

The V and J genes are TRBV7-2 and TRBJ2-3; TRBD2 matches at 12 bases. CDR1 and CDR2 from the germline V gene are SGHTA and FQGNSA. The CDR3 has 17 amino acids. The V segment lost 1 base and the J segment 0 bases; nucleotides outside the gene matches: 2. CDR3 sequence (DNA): TGTGCCAGCAGCTTAGGGGGACTAGCGGGCAGCACAGATACGCAGTATTTT. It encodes CASSLGGLAGSTDTQYF.

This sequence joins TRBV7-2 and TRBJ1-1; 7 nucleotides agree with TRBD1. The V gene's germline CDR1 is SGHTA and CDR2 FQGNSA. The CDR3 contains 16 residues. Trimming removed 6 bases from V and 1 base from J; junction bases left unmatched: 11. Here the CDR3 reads CASRISPSGGNTEAFF. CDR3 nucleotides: TGTGCCAGCAGGATCTCCCCTTCAGGGGGGAACACTGAAGCTTTCTTT.

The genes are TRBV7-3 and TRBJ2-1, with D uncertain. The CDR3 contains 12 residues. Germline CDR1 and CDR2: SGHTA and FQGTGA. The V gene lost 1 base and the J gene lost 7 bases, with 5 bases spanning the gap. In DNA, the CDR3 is TGTGCCAGCAGCTTAAGTCCAAATGAGCAGTTCTTC. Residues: CASSLSPNEQFF. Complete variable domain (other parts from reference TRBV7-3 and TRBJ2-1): GAGVSQTPSNKVTEKGKYVELRCDPISGHTALYWYRQSLGQGPEFLIYFQGTGAADDSGLPNDRFFAVRPEGSVSTLKIQRTERGDSAVYLCASSLSPNEQFFGPGTRLTVL.

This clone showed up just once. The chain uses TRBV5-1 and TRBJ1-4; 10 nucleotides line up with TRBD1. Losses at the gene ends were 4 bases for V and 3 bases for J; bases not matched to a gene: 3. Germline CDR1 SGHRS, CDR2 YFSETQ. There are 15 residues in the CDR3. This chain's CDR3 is CASSPGTGANEKLFF. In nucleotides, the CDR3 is TGCGCCAGCAGCCCGGGGACAGGGGCTAATGAAAAACTGTTTTTT.

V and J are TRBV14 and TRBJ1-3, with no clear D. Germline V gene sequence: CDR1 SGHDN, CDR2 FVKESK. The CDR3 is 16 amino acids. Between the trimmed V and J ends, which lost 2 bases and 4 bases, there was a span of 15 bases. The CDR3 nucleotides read TGTGCCAGCAGCCAAATCGGAGAGTATGCCGGAAACACCATATATTTT. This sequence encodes CASSQIGEYAGNTIYF. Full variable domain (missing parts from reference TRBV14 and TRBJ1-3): EAGVTQFPSHSVIEKGQTVTLRCDPISGHDNLYWYRRVMGKEIKFLLHFVKESKQDESGMPNNRFLAERTGGTYSTLKVQPAELEDSGVYFCASSQIGEYAGNTIYFGEGSWLTVV.

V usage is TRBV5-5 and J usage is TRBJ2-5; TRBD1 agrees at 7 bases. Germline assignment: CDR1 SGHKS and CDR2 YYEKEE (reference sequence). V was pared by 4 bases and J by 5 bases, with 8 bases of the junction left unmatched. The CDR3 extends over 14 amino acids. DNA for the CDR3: TGTGCCAGCAGCACCGGGACAGCCCGCGAGACCCAGTACTTC. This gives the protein CASSTGTARETQYF.